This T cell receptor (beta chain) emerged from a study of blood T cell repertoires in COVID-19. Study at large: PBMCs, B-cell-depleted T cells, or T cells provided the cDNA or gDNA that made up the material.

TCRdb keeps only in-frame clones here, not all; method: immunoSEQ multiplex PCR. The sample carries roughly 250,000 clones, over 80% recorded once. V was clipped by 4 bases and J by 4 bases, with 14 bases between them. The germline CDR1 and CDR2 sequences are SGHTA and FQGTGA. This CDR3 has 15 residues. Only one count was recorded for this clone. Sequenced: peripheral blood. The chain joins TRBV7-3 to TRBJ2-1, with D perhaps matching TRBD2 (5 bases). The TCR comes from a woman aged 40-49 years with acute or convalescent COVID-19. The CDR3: CASSYIRGTYNEQFF. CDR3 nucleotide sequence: TGTGCCAGCAGCTACATTCGGGGAACTTACAATGAGCAGTTCTTC.